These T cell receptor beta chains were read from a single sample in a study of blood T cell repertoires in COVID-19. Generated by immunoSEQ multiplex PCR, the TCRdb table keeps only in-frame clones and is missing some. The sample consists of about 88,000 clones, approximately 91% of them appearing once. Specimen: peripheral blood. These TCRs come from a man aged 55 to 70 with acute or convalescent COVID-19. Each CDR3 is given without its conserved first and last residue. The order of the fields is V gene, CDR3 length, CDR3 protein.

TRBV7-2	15	ASSLDRGSGRAYEQY
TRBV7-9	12	ASRGGDREETQY
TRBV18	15	ASSAGSLGQGNTEAF
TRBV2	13	ASSGDTLTGETQY
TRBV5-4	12	ASSGYGGGETQY
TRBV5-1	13	ASSLVRWGTRTGE
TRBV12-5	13	ASGLTETSGEKLF
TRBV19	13	ASSPGQGMNTEAF
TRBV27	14	ASSWQGKTTNEKLF
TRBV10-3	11	AIRDMAKETQY
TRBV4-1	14	ASSRAPSGVNYGYT
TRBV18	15	ASSLWASGVAYNEQF
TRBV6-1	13	ASSEATGGGETQY
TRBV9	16	ASSLRTSGSSSTDTQY
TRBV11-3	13	ASSLVPGPKETQY
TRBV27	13	ASSPGTSGRGEQF
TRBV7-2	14	ASSPMARENTDTQY
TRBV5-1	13	ASSSNPGTDDPQY
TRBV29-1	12	SVQGGDGNQPQH
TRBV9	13	ASSVGLSPNYGYT
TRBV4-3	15	ASSQVPSGSGSYEQY
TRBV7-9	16	ASSLGGGSGAHSYEQY
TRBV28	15	ASSLFRDRGLNSPLH
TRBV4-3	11	ASSQDMYEKLF
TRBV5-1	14	ASSLADRQRGETQY
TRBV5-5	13	ASSGVGLADYEQY
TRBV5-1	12	ASSQTGLGYGYT
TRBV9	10	ASSIPRTEAF
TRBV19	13	ASSIAAIAGNTIY
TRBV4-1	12	ASSQDGRYNEQF
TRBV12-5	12	ASGRSGSYNEQF
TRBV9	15	ASSVGISGRGTYEQY
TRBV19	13	ASKKGTGEGYGYT
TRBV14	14	ASSQERDRGIGTQY
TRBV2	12	ASMEREYPGELF
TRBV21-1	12	ASILSDRTHEQY
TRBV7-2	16	ASSLIAFDYSNTGELF
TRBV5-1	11	ASSLEAGWEQY
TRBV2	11	ASRQDSTYEQY
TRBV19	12	ASRPGPGSWEQY
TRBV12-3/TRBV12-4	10	ASSLDGAEAF
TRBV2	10	GHQGGGTEAF
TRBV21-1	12	ASTHRGGNTEAF
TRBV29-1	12	SVPRGGVSGEQY
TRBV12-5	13	ASGLGTGTPETQY
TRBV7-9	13	ASSLWATIQTEAF